A single T cell receptor (beta chain) is shown here with its context. Its antigen is not identified. These data come from a study of CD8+CD57+ T cells in acquired aplastic anemia. Background on the study: DNA per sorted CD4+ or CD8+ sample ranged about 0.2 to 30 ug, averaging around 3.2 ug. Study findings and constraints: Roughly 28 was the count of CD8+ CDR3 sequences that patients shared with controls. No significant difference in CD8+ Simpson's diversity was found between patients and controls.

Both TCR beta VDJ combination and CDR3 sequence profiling were carried out. Genomic DNA was the template for this profiling. TCRdb used MiXCR to reprocess the reads, holding one entry per CDR3 protein. The sample lists over 150,000 distinct CDR3 sequences, about three fifths seen once, with about 42% in the top ten. The CDR3 is 12 amino acids. V shed 12 bases, J shed 0 bases, and the junction held 3 bases outside the gene matches. From germline, CDR1 is KGHDR and CDR2 SFDVKD. CD8+CD57+ cell expansion had been shown by flow cytometry in patients chosen for sequencing. The source material was sorted CD4+, CD8+, or CD8+CD57+ T cells (not recorded which) from PBMCs. The receptor was isolated from a human donor with aplastic anemia. J is TRBJ1-1 and V is TRBV24-1, with 7 positions matching TRBD1. The CDR3 nucleotides read TGTGCCGTGGGACAGTTGAACACTGAAGCTTTCTTT. Its protein is CAVGQLNTEAFF.